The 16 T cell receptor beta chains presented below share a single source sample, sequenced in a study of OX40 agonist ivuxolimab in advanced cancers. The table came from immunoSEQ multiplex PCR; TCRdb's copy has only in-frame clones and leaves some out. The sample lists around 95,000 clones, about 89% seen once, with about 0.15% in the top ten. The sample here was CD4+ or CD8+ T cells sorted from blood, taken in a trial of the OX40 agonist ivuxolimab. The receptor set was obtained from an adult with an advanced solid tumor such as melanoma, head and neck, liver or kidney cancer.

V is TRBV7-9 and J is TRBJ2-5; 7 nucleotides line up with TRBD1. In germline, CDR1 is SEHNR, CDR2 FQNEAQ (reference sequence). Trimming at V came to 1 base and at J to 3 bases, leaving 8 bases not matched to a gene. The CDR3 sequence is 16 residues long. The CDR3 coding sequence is TGTGCCAGCAGCTTAGGGGTACAGGGGCGGGAAGAGACCCAGTACTTC. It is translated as CASSLGVQGREETQYF.

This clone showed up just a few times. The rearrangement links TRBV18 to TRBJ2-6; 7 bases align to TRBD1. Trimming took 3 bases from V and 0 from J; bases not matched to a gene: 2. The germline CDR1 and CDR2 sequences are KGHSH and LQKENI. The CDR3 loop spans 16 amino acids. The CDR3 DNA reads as TGTGCCAGCTCACCGGGACAGAGCTCTGGGGCCAACGTCCTGACTTTC. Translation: CASSPGQSSGANVLTF.

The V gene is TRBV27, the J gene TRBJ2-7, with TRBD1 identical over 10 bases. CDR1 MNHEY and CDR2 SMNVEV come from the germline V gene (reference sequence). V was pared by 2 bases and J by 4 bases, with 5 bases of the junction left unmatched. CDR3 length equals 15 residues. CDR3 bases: TGTGCCAGCAGTTTAAGGGACAGGGGAATTTACGAGCAGTACTTC. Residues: CASSLRDRGIYEQYF.

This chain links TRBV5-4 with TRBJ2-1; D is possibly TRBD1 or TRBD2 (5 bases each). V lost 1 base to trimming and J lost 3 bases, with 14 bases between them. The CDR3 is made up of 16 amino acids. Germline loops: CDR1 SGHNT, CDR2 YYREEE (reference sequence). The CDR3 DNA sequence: TGTGCCAGCAGCTTGACTGGGACCCGCAACTACAATGAGCAGTTCTTC. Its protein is CASSLTGTRNYNEQFF.

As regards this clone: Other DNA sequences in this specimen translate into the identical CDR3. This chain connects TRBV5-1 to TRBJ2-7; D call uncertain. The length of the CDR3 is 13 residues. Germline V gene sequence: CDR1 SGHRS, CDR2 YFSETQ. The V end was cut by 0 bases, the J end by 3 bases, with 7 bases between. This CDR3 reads CASSLAASYEQYF. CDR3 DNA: TGCGCCAGCAGCTTGGCCGCCAGCTACGAGCAGTACTTC.

CDR3 residues: CASSWGLGFIETQYF. The CDR3 nucleotides read TGTGCCAGCAGCTGGGGACTAGGGTTCATTGAGACCCAGTACTTC. The chain recombines TRBV7-2 with TRBJ2-5; 8 bases align to TRBD2. The CDR3 runs 15 residues. Germline V CDR1 and CDR2: SGHTA, FQGNSA. Losses at the gene ends were 4 bases for V and 5 bases for J; bases not matched to a gene: 9. The entire variable domain, with the rest obtained from reference TRBV7-2 and TRBJ2-5, is as follows: GAGVSQSPSNKVTEKGKDVELRCDPISGHTALYWYRQSLGQGLEFLIYFQGNSAPDKSGLPSDRFSAERTGGSVSTLTIQRTQQEDSAVYLCASSWGLGFIETQYFGPGTRLLVL.

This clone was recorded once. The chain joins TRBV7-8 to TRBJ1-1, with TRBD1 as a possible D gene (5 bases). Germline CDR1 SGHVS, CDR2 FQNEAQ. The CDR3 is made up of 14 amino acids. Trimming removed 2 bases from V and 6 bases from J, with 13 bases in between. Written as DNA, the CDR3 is TGTGCCAGCAGCTTAAAGGGAGGGGAGGCTGAAGCTTTCTTT. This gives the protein CASSLKGGEAEAFF. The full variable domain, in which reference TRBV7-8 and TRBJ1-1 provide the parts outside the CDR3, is GAGVSQSPRYKVAKRGQDVALRCDPISGHVSLFWYQQALGQGPEFLTYFQNEAQLDKSGLPSDRFFAERPEGSVSTLKIQRTQQEDSAVYLCASSLKGGEAEAFFGQGTRLTVV.

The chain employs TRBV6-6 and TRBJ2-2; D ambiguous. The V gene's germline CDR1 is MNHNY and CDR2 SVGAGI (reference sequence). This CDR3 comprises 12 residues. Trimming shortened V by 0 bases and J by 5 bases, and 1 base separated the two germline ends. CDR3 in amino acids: CASSYSTGELFF. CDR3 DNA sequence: TGTGCCAGCAGTTACTCGACCGGGGAGCTGTTTTTT.

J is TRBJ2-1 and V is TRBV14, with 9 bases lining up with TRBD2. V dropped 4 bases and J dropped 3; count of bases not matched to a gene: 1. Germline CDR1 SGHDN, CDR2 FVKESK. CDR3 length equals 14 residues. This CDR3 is CASSRLAVYNEQFF. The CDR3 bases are TGTGCCAGCAGCCGACTAGCGGTCTACAATGAGCAGTTCTTC. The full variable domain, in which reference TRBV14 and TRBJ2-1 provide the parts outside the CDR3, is EAGVTQFPSHSVIEKGQTVTLRCDPISGHDNLYWYRRVMGKEIKFLLHFVKESKQDESGMPNNRFLAERTGGTYSTLKVQPAELEDSGVYFCASSRLAVYNEQFFGPGTRLTVL.

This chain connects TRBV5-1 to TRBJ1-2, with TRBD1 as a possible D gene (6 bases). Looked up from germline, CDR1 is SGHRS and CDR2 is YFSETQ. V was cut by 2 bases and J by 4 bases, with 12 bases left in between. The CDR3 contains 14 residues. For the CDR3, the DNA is TGCGCCAGCAGCTTACAGGGAAATAGCTATGGCTACACCTTC. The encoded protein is CASSLQGNSYGYTF.

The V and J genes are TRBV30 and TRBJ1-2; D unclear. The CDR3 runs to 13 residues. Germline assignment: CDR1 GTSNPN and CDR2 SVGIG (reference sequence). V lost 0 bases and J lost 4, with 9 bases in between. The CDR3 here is CAWSVQMPYGYTF. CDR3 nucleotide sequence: TGTGCCTGGAGTGTACAGATGCCCTATGGCTACACCTTC. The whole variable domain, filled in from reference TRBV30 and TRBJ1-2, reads SQTIHQWPATLVQPVGSPLSLECTVEGTSNPNLYWYRQAAGRGLQLLFYSVGIGQISSEVPQNLSASRPQDRQFILSSKKLLLSDSGFYLCAWSVQMPYGYTFGSGTRLTVV.

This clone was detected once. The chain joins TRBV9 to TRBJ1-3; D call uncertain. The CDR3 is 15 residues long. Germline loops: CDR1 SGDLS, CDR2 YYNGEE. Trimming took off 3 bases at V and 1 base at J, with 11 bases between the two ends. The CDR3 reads CASSEEDGSGNTIYF. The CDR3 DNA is TGTGCCAGCAGCGAAGAGGACGGATCTGGAAACACCATATATTTT.

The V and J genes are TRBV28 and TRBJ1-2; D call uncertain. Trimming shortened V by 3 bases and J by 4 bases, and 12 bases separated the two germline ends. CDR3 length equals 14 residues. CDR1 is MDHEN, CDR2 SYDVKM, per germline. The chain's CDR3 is CASSFGGSIYGYTF. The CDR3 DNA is TGTGCCAGCAGTTTCGGCGGATCCATCTATGGCTACACCTTC.

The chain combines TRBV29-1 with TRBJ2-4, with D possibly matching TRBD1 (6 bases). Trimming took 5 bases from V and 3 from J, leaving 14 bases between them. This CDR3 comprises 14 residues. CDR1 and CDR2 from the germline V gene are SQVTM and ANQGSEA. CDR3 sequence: CSVIPGQVKNIQYF. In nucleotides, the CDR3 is TGCAGCGTTATTCCGGGACAAGTCAAAAACATTCAGTACTTC.

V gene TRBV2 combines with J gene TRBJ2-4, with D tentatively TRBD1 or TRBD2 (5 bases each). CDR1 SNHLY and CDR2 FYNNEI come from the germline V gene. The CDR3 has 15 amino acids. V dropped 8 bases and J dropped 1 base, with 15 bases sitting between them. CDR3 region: CASFEPGLAKNIQYF. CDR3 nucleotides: TGTGCCAGCTTTGAGCCGGGGCTGGCCAAAAACATTCAGTACTTC.

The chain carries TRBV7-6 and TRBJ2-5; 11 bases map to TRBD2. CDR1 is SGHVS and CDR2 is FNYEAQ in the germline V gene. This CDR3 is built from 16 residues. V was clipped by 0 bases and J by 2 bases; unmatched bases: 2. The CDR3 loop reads CASSLAPSGRQETQYF. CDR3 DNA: TGTGCCAGCAGCTTAGCGCCTAGCGGGAGGCAAGAGACCCAGTACTTC.